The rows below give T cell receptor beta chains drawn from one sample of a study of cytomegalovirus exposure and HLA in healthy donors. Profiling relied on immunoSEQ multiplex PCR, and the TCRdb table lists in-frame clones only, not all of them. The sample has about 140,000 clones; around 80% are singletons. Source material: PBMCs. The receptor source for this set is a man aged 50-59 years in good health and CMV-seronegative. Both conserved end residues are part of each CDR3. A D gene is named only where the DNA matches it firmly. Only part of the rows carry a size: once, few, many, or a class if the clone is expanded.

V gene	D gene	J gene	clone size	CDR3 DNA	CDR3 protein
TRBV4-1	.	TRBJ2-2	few	TGCGCCAGCAGGCTAGCGTTCACCGGGGAGCTGTTTTTT	CASRLAFTGELFF
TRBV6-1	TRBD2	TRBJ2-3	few	TGTGCCAGCAGTGAAGCGGGGACTAGACTTAATACGCAGTATTTT	CASSEAGTRLNTQYF
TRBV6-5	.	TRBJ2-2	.	TGTGCCAGCAGTTACCGTTTTTCGAACACCGGGGAGCTGTTTTTT	CASSYRFSNTGELFF
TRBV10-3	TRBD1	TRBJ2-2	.	TGTGCCATCAGTGATGGGACAGGGGGTATCGGGGAGCTGTTTTTT	CAISDGTGGIGELFF
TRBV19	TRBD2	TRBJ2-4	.	TGTGCCAGTAGTATGAGGACTAGCGGGGCAAAAAACATTCAGTACTTC	CASSMRTSGAKNIQYF
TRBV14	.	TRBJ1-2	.	TGTGCCAGCAGCCAAGTAGTATCTCGTGGCTACACCTTC	CASSQVVSRGYTF
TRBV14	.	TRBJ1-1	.	TGTGCCAGCAGCCGTCTCGGCCATCTCGTCGGGGACACTGAAGCTTTCTTT	CASSRLGHLVGDTEAFF
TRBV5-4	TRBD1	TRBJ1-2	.	TGTGCCAGCAGTTGGGACAGGGGGCCTTTTGGCTACACCTTC	CASSWDRGPFGYTF
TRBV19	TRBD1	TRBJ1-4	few	TGTGCCAGTAGTACCAACCGGGACAGGGGTGAAAAACTGTTTTTT	CASSTNRDRGEKLFF
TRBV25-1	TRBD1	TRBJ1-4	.	TGTGCCAGCAGTGGGACAGGGGAAGAAAAACTGTTTTTT	CASSGTGEEKLFF
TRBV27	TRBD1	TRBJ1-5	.	TGTGCCAGCAGTCTAGGGACAGCGAATCAGCCCCAGCATTTT	CASSLGTANQPQHF
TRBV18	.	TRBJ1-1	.	TGTGCCAGCTCACCACCGAGGACAGCGATGAACACTGAAGCTTTCTTT	CASSPPRTAMNTEAFF
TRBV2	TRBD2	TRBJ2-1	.	TGTGCCAGCAGTGTTTCCCGACTAGCAACCTACAATGAGCAGTTCTTC	CASSVSRLATYNEQFF
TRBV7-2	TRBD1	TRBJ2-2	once	TGTGCCAGCAGCGACAGGGGGCTGAACACCGGGGAGCTGTTTTTT	CASSDRGLNTGELFF
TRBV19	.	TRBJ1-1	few	TGTGCCAGTAGTCCCCTTGGAGCCGGGGACACTGAAGCTTTCTTT	CASSPLGAGDTEAFF
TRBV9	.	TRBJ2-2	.	TGTGCCAGCAGCGATCGGTCGAGAGCAAACACCGGGGAGCTGTTTTTT	CASSDRSRANTGELFF
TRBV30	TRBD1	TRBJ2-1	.	TGTGCCTGGAAGGGGACAGGAGTCAATGAGCAGTTCTTC	CAWKGTGVNEQFF
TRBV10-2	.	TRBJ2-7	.	TGCGCCAGCAGTGATTTCAGGGGGGCCTACGAGCAGTACTTC	CASSDFRGAYEQYF
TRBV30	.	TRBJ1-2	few	TGTGCCTGGAGTGTAGCCCCCCGGGTCCGCGGCTACACCTTC	CAWSVAPRVRGYTF
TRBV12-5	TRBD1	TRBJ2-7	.	TGTGCTAGTGGTTCCCCAGAGACAGGGTACACGAACGAGCAGTACTTC	CASGSPETGYTNEQYF
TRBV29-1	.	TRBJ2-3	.	TGCAGCGTTGGCGGTCCAGGGGAAGGCACAGATACGCAGTATTTT	CSVGGPGEGTDTQYF
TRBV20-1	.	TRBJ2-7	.	TGCAGTGCTCCCGACAGATACGAGCAGTACTTC	CSAPDRYEQYF
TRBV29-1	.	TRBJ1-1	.	TGCAGCGTTGAAGTCGTCCGTGAAGCTTTCTTT	CSVEVVREAFF
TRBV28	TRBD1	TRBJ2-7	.	TGTGCCAGCAGTTTAGGCCGGGACAGGATAGGGGCGTACGGTTACGAGCAGTACTTC	CASSLGRDRIGAYGYEQYF
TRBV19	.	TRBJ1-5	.	TGTGCCAGTGGAAACAGGAACAATCAGCCCCAGCATTTT	CASGNRNNQPQHF
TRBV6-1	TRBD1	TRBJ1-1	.	TGTGCCAGGGACAGGGGCACTGAAGCTTTCTTT	CARDRGTEAFF
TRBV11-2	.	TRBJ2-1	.	TGTGCCAGCAGCTTAGCAGGACTAAGAAACTACAATGAGCAGTTCTTC	CASSLAGLRNYNEQFF
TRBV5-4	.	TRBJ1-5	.	TGTGCCAGCAGCCGGGGAGGCAATCAGCCCCAGCATTTT	CASSRGGNQPQHF
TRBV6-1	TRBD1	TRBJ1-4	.	TGTGCCAGCAGTGAAGGCCAAGGGACAGCTAATGAAAAACTGTTTTTT	CASSEGQGTANEKLFF
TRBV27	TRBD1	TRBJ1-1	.	TGTGCCAGCAGTTTAGTGACAGGGGGACAAACTGAAGCTTTCTTT	CASSLVTGGQTEAFF
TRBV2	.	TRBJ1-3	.	TGTGCCAGCAGTGAAGGGGGGCAGAGCTCTGGAAACACCATATATTTT	CASSEGGQSSGNTIYF
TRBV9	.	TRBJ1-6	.	TGTGCCAGCAGCCGGGAGGGGCAGGGTAATTCACCCCTCCACTTT	CASSREGQGNSPLHF
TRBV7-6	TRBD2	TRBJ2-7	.	TGTGCCAGCAGCTCCCGCGGGGGTTTCGTCGAGCAGTACTTC	CASSSRGGFVEQYF
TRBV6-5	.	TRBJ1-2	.	TGTGCCAGCAGATCTCCAGGGAAGAAGTACACCTTC	CASRSPGKKYTF
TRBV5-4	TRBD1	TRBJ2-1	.	TGTGCCAGCAGCTTGGCGCAGGGGGCTAGGAATGAGCAGTTCTTC	CASSLAQGARNEQFF
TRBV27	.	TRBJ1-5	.	TGTGCCAGCAGTTTCGGGGGGCCCGGCAATCAGCCCCAGCATTTT	CASSFGGPGNQPQHF
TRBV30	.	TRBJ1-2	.	TGTGCCTGGAATGGCGCGGTCTATGGCTACACCTTC	CAWNGAVYGYTF